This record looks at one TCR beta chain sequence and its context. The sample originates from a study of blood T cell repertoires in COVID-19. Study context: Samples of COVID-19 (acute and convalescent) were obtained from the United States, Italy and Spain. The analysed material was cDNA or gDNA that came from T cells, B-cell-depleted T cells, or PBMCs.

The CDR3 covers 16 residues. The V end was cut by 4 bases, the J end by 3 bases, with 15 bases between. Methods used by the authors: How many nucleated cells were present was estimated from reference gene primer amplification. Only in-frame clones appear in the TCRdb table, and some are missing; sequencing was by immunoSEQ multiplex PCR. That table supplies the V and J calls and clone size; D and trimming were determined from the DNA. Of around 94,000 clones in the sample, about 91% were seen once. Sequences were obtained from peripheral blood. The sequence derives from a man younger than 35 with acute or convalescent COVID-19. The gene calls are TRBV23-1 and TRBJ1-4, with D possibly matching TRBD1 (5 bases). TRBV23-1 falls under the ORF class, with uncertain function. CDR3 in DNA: TGCGCCAGCAGTCCTCTTGGGGCCCTAGCTAATGAAAAACTGTTTTTT. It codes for CASSPLGALANEKLFF.